This is a list of T cell receptor beta chains from one sample in a study of Tregs in tolerant kidney transplant recipients. Assay used: immunoSEQ multiplex PCR; TCRdb lists only in-frame clones, some missing. The sample yields some 68,000 clones, about four fifths seen once. Material for sequencing was CD4+ T cells from blood. The receptors here all came from a human donor in good health. Both conserved end residues are part of each CDR3. Fields, in order: J gene, V gene, CDR3 protein.

TRBJ1-6 TRBV5-1 CASSYKTGGASPLHF
TRBJ2-5 TRBV5-4 CASSLDRRIPETQYF
TRBJ2-2 TRBV4-3 CASSLKTSGRSNTGELFF
TRBJ2-7 TRBV30 CAWSLGRVAEQYF
TRBJ1-2 TRBV30 CAWSGGGDGYTF
- TRBV5-4 CASSPSGSYEQYF
TRBJ1-4 TRBV6-1 CASSAAFEGTGEKLFF
TRBJ1-5 TRBV27 CASSLQGHQVDSNQPQHF
TRBJ1-4 TRBV5-4 CASSLEGVRSHF
TRBJ1-1 TRBV5-6 CASSGRTGGGTEAFF
TRBJ2-5 TRBV2 CASVRGVKETQYF
TRBJ1-1 TRBV4-1 CASSQGRGGGAEAFF
TRBJ2-3 TRBV4-1 CASSRTPSGGETDTQYF
TRBJ2-1 TRBV4-2 CASSQDYGVAGEPYNEQFF
TRBJ2-7 TRBV10-3 CAIKEAGIREQYF
TRBJ1-5 TRBV10-3 CASTRDHSNQPQHF
TRBJ1-2 TRBV5-5 CASSPFPRGPIYGYTF
TRBJ2-1 TRBV9 CASSFSSGSEEFF
TRBJ1-1 TRBV10-3 CAISDRDTEAFF
TRBJ1-5 TRBV30 CAWSVGLYQPQHF
TRBJ2-2 TRBV5-4 CASSIPGQTNTGELFF
TRBJ2-6 TRBV5-4 CASSLGGAGANVLTF
TRBJ2-4 TRBV7-2 CASSHKGTSGTIAKNIQYF
TRBJ1-2 TRBV5-4 CASSEGGDYGYTF
TRBJ1-1 TRBV25-1 CASSDRDEAFF
TRBJ2-7 TRBV11-2 CASSPSGQGYEQYF
TRBJ2-7 TRBV25-1 CASSEGNRGSYEQYF
TRBJ1-1 TRBV5-4 CASSLLNTEAFF